A single sample is the source of the 12 T cell receptor beta chains below, sequenced in a study of cytomegalovirus exposure and HLA in healthy donors. Both 60 Vbeta primers and 13 Jbeta primers went into the PCR. Data came from immunoSEQ multiplex PCR; TCRdb stores just in-frame clones and leaves some out. The data show approximately 150,000 clones, 80% to 90% seen once. Sequenced sample: PBMCs. These receptors came from a boy between 2 and 10 years old in good health and CMV-seronegative.

CDR3 bases: TGTGCCAGCAGCCAACCCTGGAAACGGACAGGGACCAACACTGAAGCTTTCTTT. As protein: CASSQPWKRTGTNTEAFF. This chain uses TRBV16 with TRBJ1-1; TRBD1 matches 8 bases. The CDR3 length is 18 residues. Germline V gene data show CDR1 as KGHSY and CDR2 as FQNENV. J was trimmed by 2 bases and V by 2 bases; bases with no gene match: 13.

V usage is TRBV2 and J usage is TRBJ2-2; 7 bases map to TRBD1. CDR1 and CDR2 from the germline V gene are SNHLY and FYNNEI. With 6 bases clipped from V and 6 bases from J, the junction kept 7 bases outside the gene matches. The CDR3 spans 14 residues. CDR3 DNA sequence: TGTGCCAGCAGCCGACAGGGTGGGGCCGGGGAGCTGTTTTTT. Protein: CASSRQGGAGELFF.

The rearrangement uses TRBV7-9 and TRBJ1-2; D not certain. V was pared by 2 bases and J by 8 bases, with 12 bases between. The CDR3 consists of 13 residues. Germline assignment: CDR1 SEHNR and CDR2 FQNEAQ (reference sequence). In DNA, the CDR3 is TGTGCCAGCAGCTTATTTTCTGCAGTCGGCTACACCTTC. Amino acids: CASSLFSAVGYTF.

The rearrangement links TRBV7-6 to TRBJ2-7; TRBD1 matches at 9 bases. Germline lookup yields CDR1 SGHVS and CDR2 FNYEAQ. This CDR3 comprises 14 residues. V gave up 8 bases and J gave up 6 bases; unmatched junction bases: 11. This CDR3 is CASLAGTGSSEQYF. The CDR3 DNA reads TGTGCCAGCTTAGCCGGGACAGGGTCGTCCGAGCAGTACTTC.

The gene calls are TRBV7-8 and TRBJ1-5; D not resolved. The CDR3 loop spans 15 amino acids. The germline V gene has CDR1 SGHVS and CDR2 FQNEAQ. The V gene lost 3 bases and the J gene lost 1 base, with 10 bases spanning the gap. For the CDR3, the DNA is TGTGCCAGCAGCTTCGGAGCCTTGAGCAATCAGCCCCAGCATTTT. It encodes CASSFGALSNQPQHF.

The chain has TRBV5-1 and TRBJ2-5; TRBD2 matches at 10 bases. The CDR3 is 16 amino acids. In germline, CDR1 is SGHRS, CDR2 YFSETQ. The V gene end was trimmed by 4 bases and the J gene end by 5 bases; junction bases not matched to a gene: 11. CDR3 loop: CASSASSGGARETQYF. In DNA form, the CDR3 reads TGCGCCAGCAGCGCCTCGAGCGGGGGGGCCCGGGAGACCCAGTACTTC.

The V and J genes are TRBV19 and TRBJ2-7; the match to TRBD2 covers 9 bases. Losses at the gene ends were 2 bases for V and 2 bases for J; bases not matched to a gene: 4. Germline V gene lookup returns CDR1 LNHDA and CDR2 SQIVND (reference sequence). This CDR3 is 15 amino acids long. The CDR3 region is CASSIIGTSTYEQYF. CDR3 DNA sequence: TGTGCCAGTAGTATAATCGGGACTAGCACCTACGAGCAGTACTTC.

This chain uses TRBV5-4 with TRBJ1-2; TRBD1 is a possible D gene (6 bases). Trimming removed 4 bases from V and 3 bases from J, with 10 bases in between. Per the germline V gene, CDR1 is SGHNT and CDR2 is YYREEE (reference sequence). The CDR3 is made up of 13 amino acids. CDR3 amino acids: CASSRKGDYGYTF. For the CDR3, the DNA is TGTGCCAGCAGCCGGAAGGGGGACTATGGCTACACCTTC.

This clone was counted once. The chain recombines TRBV9 with TRBJ2-7; 9 nucleotides line up with TRBD2. The germline CDR1 and CDR2 sequences are SGDLS and YYNGEE. The CDR3 contains 14 residues. V gave up 0 bases and J gave up 4 bases; unmatched junction bases: 2. CDR3 in amino acids: CASSVGAGGYEQYF. CDR3 DNA: TGTGCCAGCAGCGTAGGAGCGGGGGGTTACGAGCAGTACTTC.

The chain employs TRBV6-5 and TRBJ1-2; D gene unclear. The germline CDR1 and CDR2 sequences are MNHEY and SVGAGI. This CDR3 comprises 13 residues. V was cut by 6 bases and J by 2 bases, with 10 bases left in between. CDR3 sequence (DNA): TGTGCCAGCAGCCTGACACAGAACTATGGCTACACCTTC. It codes for CASSLTQNYGYTF.

The gene calls are TRBV6-1 and TRBJ2-2; D remains ambiguous. This CDR3 region has 14 residues. Trimming stripped 0 bases from V and 3 bases from J, with 5 bases between. CDR1 and CDR2 (germline): MNHNS, SASEGT. CDR3 nucleotide sequence: TGTGCCAGCAGTGAAGCTCGGGACACCGGGGAGCTGTTTTTT. It is translated as CASSEARDTGELFF.

The CDR3 loop is CASSLRLAGGQYNEQFF. The DNA for the CDR3 is TGCGCCAGCAGCCTACGACTAGCGGGAGGACAATACAATGAGCAGTTCTTC. The chain joins TRBV5-1 to TRBJ2-1, with 13 bases lining up with TRBD2. V gave up 4 bases and J gave up 4 bases; unmatched junction bases: 8. The CDR3 totals 17 residues. CDR1 and CDR2 (germline): SGHRS, YFSETQ.